This T cell receptor (beta chain) is drawn from a study of cytomegalovirus exposure and HLA in healthy donors. With 60 Vbeta and 13 Jbeta primers, the PCR was carried out. The method was immunoSEQ multiplex PCR; TCRdb's version includes in-frame clones alone and lacks a portion of them. The sample is made up of under 150,000 clones, and the top ten hold just under 2% of it. Per the germline V gene, CDR1 is MDHEN and CDR2 is SYDVKM. With 8 bases clipped from V and 5 bases from J, the junction kept 11 bases outside the gene matches. The CDR3 length is 15 residues. The sequence derives from a woman in her sixties in good health and CMV-seronegative. This sequence joins TRBV28 and TRBJ1-5, with TRBD1 matching over 8 bases. Material for sequencing was PBMCs. CDR3 coding DNA: TGTGCCAGCGGGTCGACAGGGGTTAACGATCAGCCCCAGCATTTT. Residues: CASGSTGVNDQPQHF.